What follows are 20 T cell receptor beta chains derived from one specimen sequenced in a study of control samples from healthy donors and cancer patients. TCRdb's copy holds only in-frame clones and misses some; the assay was immunoSEQ multiplex PCR. The sample has 75,000 to 95,000 clones; approximately 88% are singletons. The specimen was PBMCs. The source is a woman in her 50s with colorectal cancer.

The chain recombines TRBV2 with TRBJ1-6; D remains ambiguous. Trimming pared 2 bases from V and 7 bases from J, leaving 6 bases between. Looked up from germline, CDR1 is SNHLY and CDR2 is FYNNEI. The CDR3 is made up of 13 amino acids. The CDR3 sequence is CASSENENSPLHF. The CDR3 nucleotides are TGTGCCAGCAGTGAAAATGAGAATTCACCCCTCCACTTT.

This clone has only one observation. V usage is TRBV9 and J usage is TRBJ2-3; D is undetermined. The CDR3 extends over 11 amino acids. Germline V gives CDR1 SGDLS, CDR2 YYNGEE. V was clipped by 3 bases and J by 2 bases, with 1 base between them. CDR3 sequence (DNA): TGTGCCAGCAGCGCCACAGATACGCAGTATTTT. As protein: CASSATDTQYF.

V gene TRBV18 combines with J gene TRBJ1-6; 10 positions agree with TRBD1. After removal of 8 bases from V and 9 bases from J, the junction contained 4 bases not matched to a gene. This CDR3 contains 13 residues. CDR1 KGHSH and CDR2 LQKENI come from the germline V gene. This CDR3 reads CASARDRGSPLHF. The CDR3 DNA sequence: TGTGCCAGCGCCCGGGACAGGGGTTCACCCCTCCACTTT.

This chain links TRBV7-8 with TRBJ1-6; D is unclear. The CDR3 contains 16 residues. V shed 5 bases and J shed 10 bases, with 21 bases lying between them. In germline, CDR1 is SGHVS, CDR2 FQNEAQ. Written as DNA, the CDR3 is TGTGCCAGCAGCCCCCGGTCCGGAGATCCGCGGTCACCCCTCCACTTT. It yields the protein CASSPRSGDPRSPLHF.

V is TRBV7-2 and J is TRBJ1-1; perhaps TRBD1 as D (6 bases). The CDR3 is 15 residues long. Trimming pared 7 bases from V and 1 base from J, leaving 16 bases between. Per the germline V gene, CDR1 is SGHTA and CDR2 is FQGNSA. The CDR3 reads CASNPRGGGNTEAFF. The CDR3 region has the DNA TGTGCCAGCAACCCGCGGGGAGGGGGGAACACTGAAGCTTTCTTT. Based on the CDR3 plus reference TRBV7-2 and TRBJ1-1, the full variable domain is GAGVSQSPSNKVTEKGKDVELRCDPISGHTALYWYRQSLGQGLEFLIYFQGNSAPDKSGLPSDRFSAERTGGSVSTLTIQRTQQEDSAVYLCASNPRGGGNTEAFFGQGTRLTVV.

The chain recombines TRBV6-4 with TRBJ2-1; D ambiguous. Germline V gives CDR1 MRHNA, CDR2 SNTAGT. Deletions cut 7 bases from V and 9 bases from J, with 13 bases between. The CDR3 length is 12 residues. CDR3 sequence: CASIHRWGEQFF. For the CDR3, the DNA is TGTGCCAGCATCCACCGGTGGGGTGAGCAGTTCTTC.

The gene calls are TRBV6-5 and TRBJ1-2; D call uncertain. The V end lost 6 bases, the J end lost 4 bases, and 15 bases lay between the germline ends. The CDR3 spans 14 residues. Germline V gene sequence: CDR1 MNHEY, CDR2 SVGAGI. The CDR3, as DNA: TGTGCCAGCAGCCCCGGCCAGAACGCCTATGGCTACACCTTC. Amino acids: CASSPGQNAYGYTF.

CDR3 loop: CASSLVPRRDLRNIQYF. For the CDR3, the DNA is TGTGCCAGCAGCTTGGTCCCCCGCAGGGATTTGAGAAACATTCAGTACTTC. The chain combines TRBV5-6 with TRBJ2-4, with D perhaps matching TRBD1 (5 bases). Germline-derived CDR1 and CDR2 are SGHDT and YYEEEE. The V end was cut by 0 bases, the J end by 6 bases, with 19 bases between. This CDR3 has 17 residues.

Details on this clone: Sequence at one end of the junction differs from germline and may be a read error. This chain connects TRBV10-3 to TRBJ1-2; 9 positions match TRBD1. The CDR3 loop spans 14 amino acids. Germline CDR1 is ENHRY and CDR2 is SYGVKD. The CDR3 nucleotides read TGTGCGATCACCTCGGACAGGGGAAGCTATGGCTACACCTTC. Its translation is CAITSDRGSYGYTF.

The chain employs TRBV30 and TRBJ1-1; 9 nucleotides line up with TRBD1. CDR1 and CDR2 from the germline V gene are GTSNPN and SVGIG (reference sequence). V was clipped by 3 bases and J by 4 bases; unmatched bases: 6. The CDR3 length is 14 residues. CDR3 loop: CAWSRDRAGTEAFF. CDR3 sequence (DNA): TGTGCCTGGAGCCGGGACAGGGCTGGCACTGAAGCTTTCTTT.

The J gene is TRBJ1-2, the V gene TRBV2; D gene unclear. This CDR3 spans 12 amino acids. Germline V gene lookup returns CDR1 SNHLY and CDR2 FYNNEI. Trimming cost V 9 bases and J 7 bases, with 15 bases left between them. In DNA, the CDR3 is TGTGCCAGGACGACCGACTTGGGTGGCTACACCTTC. Its protein is CARTTDLGGYTF. The variable domain in full, with the rest retrieved from reference TRBV2 and TRBJ1-2, is EPEVTQTPSHQVTQMGQEVILRCVPISNHLYFYWYRQILGQKVEFLVSFYNNEISEKSEIFDDQFSVERPDGSNFTLKIRSTKLEDSAMYFCARTTDLGGYTFGSGTRLTVV.

The chain joins TRBV3-1 (or the pseudogene TRBV3-2) to TRBJ2-2; D ambiguous. The CDR3 contains 14 residues. Germline assignment: CDR1 LGHDT and CDR2 YNNKEL (reference sequence). V lost 0 bases to trimming and J lost 6 bases, with 8 bases between them. The CDR3 reads CASSQEGASGELFF. CDR3 sequence (DNA): TGTGCCAGCAGCCAAGAAGGAGCATCCGGGGAGCTGTTTTTT.

The V call is TRBV5-1, the J call TRBJ1-1; TRBD1 is a possible D gene (6 bases). This CDR3 contains 16 residues. Trimming removed 4 bases from V and 3 bases from J, with 19 bases in between. The germline gives CDR1 SGHRS, CDR2 YFSETQ. The CDR3 DNA sequence: TGCGCCAGCAGCCCATACAGGGTCCAGCAGGACACTGAAGCTTTCTTT. Translation: CASSPYRVQQDTEAFF. The full variable domain, its missing parts supplied by reference TRBV5-1 and TRBJ1-1, is KAGVTQTPRYLIKTRGQQVTLSCSPISGHRSVSWYQQTPGQGLQFLFEYFSETQRNKGNFPGRFSGRQFSNSRSEMNVSTLELGDSALYLCASSPYRVQQDTEAFFGQGTRLTVV.

The chain uses TRBV5-6 and TRBJ1-1; perhaps TRBD1 as D (6 bases). Deletions cut 6 bases from V and 0 bases from J, with 12 bases between. CDR1 is SGHDT, CDR2 YYEEEE, per germline. There are 14 residues in the CDR3. The CDR3 spells CASNPGTMNTEAFF. The CDR3 bases are TGTGCCAGCAACCCTGGGACAATGAACACTGAAGCTTTCTTT. The whole variable domain, filled in from reference TRBV5-6 and TRBJ1-1, reads DAGVTQSPTHLIKTRGQQVTLRCSPKSGHDTVSWYQQALGQGPQFIFQYYEEEERQRGNFPDRFSGHQFPNYSSELNVNALLLGDSALYLCASNPGTMNTEAFFGQGTRLTVV.

The gene calls are TRBV5-1 and TRBJ1-1; D is unclear. In germline, CDR1 is SGHRS, CDR2 YFSETQ. The CDR3 is 13 amino acids. Trimming stripped 4 bases from V and 0 bases from J, with 7 bases between. The CDR3 sequence is CASSQTVNTEAFF. CDR3 nucleotides: TGCGCCAGCAGCCAGACCGTGAACACTGAAGCTTTCTTT.

For this clone: Within the sample, other DNA sequences also encode this same CDR3. The CDR3 protein is CASSLGRNTGELFF. The DNA for the CDR3 is TGTGCCAGCAGCTTAGGCAGGAACACCGGGGAGCTGTTTTTT. The chain joins TRBV7-3 to TRBJ2-2; no clear D. Trimming removed 2 bases from V and 1 base from J, with 5 bases in between. The CDR3 is 14 amino acids. Germline lookup yields CDR1 SGHTA and CDR2 FQGTGA.

J is TRBJ1-4 and V is TRBV15; tentative D call: TRBD1 (5 bases). This CDR3 comprises 15 residues. The germline CDR1 and CDR2 sequences are LNHNV and YYDKDF (reference sequence). Trimming cost V 1 base and J 7 bases, with 13 bases left between them. The CDR3 loop is CATSRGGSGVEKLFF. Written as DNA, the CDR3 is TGTGCCACCAGCAGAGGGGGGAGCGGAGTTGAAAAACTGTTTTTT. The whole variable domain, filled in from reference TRBV15 and TRBJ1-4, reads DAMVIQNPRYQVTQFGKPVTLSCSQTLNHNVMYWYQQKSSQAPKLLFHYYDKDFNNEADTPDNFQSRRPNTSFCFLDIRSPGLGDTAMYLCATSRGGSGVEKLFFGSGTQLSVL.

V is TRBV7-9 and J is TRBJ2-1, with 12 bases fitting TRBD2. The germline CDR1 and CDR2 sequences are SEHNR and FQNEAQ (reference sequence). After removal of 4 bases from V and 9 bases from J, the junction contained 16 bases not matched to a gene. The CDR3 runs 18 residues. The CDR3 nucleotides read TGTGCCAGCAGCTCAAACTCCGCTAGCGGGGGGGCATTTAGTGAGCAGTTCTTC. It specifies CASSSNSASGGAFSEQFF.

The chain carries TRBV6-6 and TRBJ2-5; the match to TRBD2 covers 10 bases. With V trimmed by 5 bases and J by 5 bases, 17 bases remained unmatched. Germline assignment: CDR1 MNHNY and CDR2 SVGAGI (reference sequence). This CDR3 contains 18 residues. CDR3 protein: CASSRFWVTSGEGETQYF. The CDR3 DNA follows: TGTGCCAGCAGTCGATTTTGGGTTACTAGCGGGGAAGGGGAGACCCAGTACTTC.

This chain connects TRBV5-1 to TRBJ2-5; D call uncertain. The CDR3 runs 12 residues. The V end lost 0 bases, the J end lost 5 bases, and 5 bases lay between the germline ends. Germline-derived CDR1 and CDR2 are SGHRS and YFSETQ. Here the CDR3 reads CASSLEGETQYF. CDR3 nucleotides: TGCGCCAGCAGCTTGGAGGGCGAGACCCAGTACTTC.